A single TCR beta chain is shown here with its context. Its antigen is not identified. This sample stems from a study of cytomegalovirus exposure and HLA in healthy donors. Study results and limitations: Specificity for CMV antigens was confirmed in vitro for three of the CMV-associated chains. It has been reported that TCR beta sequences accurately predicted the HLA-A and HLA-B alleles of most subjects.

Donors were ostensibly healthy at sampling, although undocumented immune exposures were probable. With 60 Vbeta and 13 Jbeta primers, the PCR was carried out. The protocol was immunoSEQ multiplex PCR, while the TCRdb copy is restricted to in-frame clones and leaves out a portion. The sample includes about 83,000 clones, roughly four fifths of them seen just once. The CDR3 sequence is 12 residues long. The germline V gene encodes CDR1 SQVTM and CDR2 ANQGSEA. Sequencing was performed on PBMCs. This clonotype was obtained from a woman aged 25 to 45 in good health and CMV-seronegative. V is TRBV29-1 and J is TRBJ2-5; D not certain. With the DNA end fitting TRBJ2-7 better, the J assignment may be wrong. The CDR3 nucleotides read TGCAGCGTCGAGACTGGCCCCTACGAGCAGTACTTC. This translates into CSVETGPYEQYF.